This T cell receptor (beta chain) was recorded in a study of shared clonotypes between healthy human individuals. Produced via immunoSEQ multiplex PCR; TCRdb's table is partial and in-frame only. The data show under 1,900,000 clones, less than 99% seen once. All of the donors resided in Nashville, Tennessee, and each was a Caucasian adult. The investigators split CD4+ cells into a CD45RA+ naive subset and a CD45RA-negative memory subset. The sequenced material came from naive CD4+ T cells sorted from blood. The subset: CD45RA+ positively selected. This receptor was taken from a young man in good health.

CDR3 residues: CASSTGVSPLYEQYF. CDR3 sequence (DNA): TGTGCCAGCAGCACCGGGGTATCCCCCCTCTACGAGCAGTACTTC. The chain uses TRBV5-4 and TRBJ2-7; D possibly corresponds to TRBD2 (5 bases). The CDR3 length is 15 residues. Germline CDR1 is SGHNT and CDR2 is YYREEE (reference sequence). V lost 4 bases and J lost 3, with 17 bases in between.